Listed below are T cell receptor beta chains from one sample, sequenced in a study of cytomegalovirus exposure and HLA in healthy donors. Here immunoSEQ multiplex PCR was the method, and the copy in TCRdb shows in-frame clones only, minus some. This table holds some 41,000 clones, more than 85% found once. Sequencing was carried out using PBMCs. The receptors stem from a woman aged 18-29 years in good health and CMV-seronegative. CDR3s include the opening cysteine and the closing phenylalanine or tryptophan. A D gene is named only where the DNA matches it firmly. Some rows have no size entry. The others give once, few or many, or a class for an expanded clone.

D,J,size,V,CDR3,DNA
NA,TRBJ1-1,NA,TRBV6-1,CASTREGRTEAFF,TGTGCCAGCACCCGAGAGGGGAGGACTGAAGCTTTCTTT
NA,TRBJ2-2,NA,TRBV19,CASSTTGTNTGELFF,TGTGCCAGTAGTACAACAGGGACGAACACCGGGGAGCTGTTTTTT
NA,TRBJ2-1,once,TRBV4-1,CASSQEGGAGYNEQFF,TGCGCCAGCAGCCAAGAGGGGGGGGCGGGATACAATGAGCAGTTCTTC
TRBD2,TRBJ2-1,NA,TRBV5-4,CASSSLAGGSYNEQFF,TGTGCCAGCAGCTCACTAGCGGGGGGCTCCTACAATGAGCAGTTCTTC
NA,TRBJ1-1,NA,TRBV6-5,CASSYSGGTEAFF,TGTGCCAGCAGTTACTCAGGGGGTACTGAAGCTTTCTTT
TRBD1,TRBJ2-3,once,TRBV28,CASSLSGQGGADTQYF,TGTGCCAGCAGCCTTTCGGGACAGGGGGGGGCAGATACGCAGTATTTT
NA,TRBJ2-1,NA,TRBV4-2,CASSQESGNNEQFF,TGTGCCAGCAGCCAAGAATCAGGGAACAATGAGCAGTTCTTC
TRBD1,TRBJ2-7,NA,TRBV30,CAWSSKDRRENEQYF,TGTGCCTGGAGTTCGAAGGACAGGAGAGAAAACGAGCAGTACTTC
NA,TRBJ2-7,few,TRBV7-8,CASSFDRSYEQYF,TGTGCCAGCAGCTTCGACAGATCCTACGAGCAGTACTTC
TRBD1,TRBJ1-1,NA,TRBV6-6,CASSRGQGGTEAFF,TGTGCCAGCAGTCGCGGACAGGGAGGCACTGAAGCTTTCTTT
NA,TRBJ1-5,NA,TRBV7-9,CASSSDPGNQPQHF,TGTGCCAGCAGCTCGGACCCGGGGAATCAGCCCCAGCATTTT
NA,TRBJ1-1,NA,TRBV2,CASSEGEGGGVNEAFF,TGTGCCAGCAGTGAAGGTGAGGGAGGAGGGGTGAATGAAGCTTTCTTT
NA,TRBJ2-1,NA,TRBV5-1,CASSLTTGSSYNEQFF,TGCGCCAGCAGCTTGACGACGGGGAGCTCCTACAATGAGCAGTTCTTC
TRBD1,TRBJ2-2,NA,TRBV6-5,CASSPGTGEPGELFF,TGTGCCAGCAGTCCCGGGACAGGGGAACCCGGGGAGCTGTTTTTT
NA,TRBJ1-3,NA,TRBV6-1,CASSIGTSGNTIYF,TGTGCCAGCAGTATAGGGACTTCTGGAAACACCATATATTTT
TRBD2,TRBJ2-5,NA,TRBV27,CASSPHRLAGRVETQYF,TGTGCCAGCAGTCCGCACCGACTAGCGGGGAGGGTGGAGACCCAGTACTTC
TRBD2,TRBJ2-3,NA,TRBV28,CASGGRGSTDTQYF,TGTGCCAGCGGAGGGCGGGGGTCCACAGATACGCAGTATTTT
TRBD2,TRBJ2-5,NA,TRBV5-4,CASSSIGLAVNQETQYF,TGTGCCAGCAGCTCCATAGGTCTAGCGGTGAACCAAGAGACCCAGTACTTC
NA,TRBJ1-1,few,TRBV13,CASSLVRGEAFF,TGTGCCAGCAGCTTAGTTCGGGGGGAAGCTTTCTTT
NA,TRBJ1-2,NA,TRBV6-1,CASSPDSGYGYTF,TGTGCCAGCAGTCCGGACAGCGGCTATGGCTACACCTTC
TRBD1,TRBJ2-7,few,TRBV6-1,CASSEGRGLYYEQYF,TGTGCCAGCAGTGAAGGCAGGGGGCTCTACTACGAGCAGTACTTC
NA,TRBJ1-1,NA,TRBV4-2,CASSQEWQRTMNTEAFF,TGTGCCAGCAGCCAAGAATGGCAGCGAACCATGAACACTGAAGCTTTCTTT
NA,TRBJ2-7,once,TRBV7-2,CASSSLRGYEQYF,TGTGCCAGCAGCTCCCTCCGAGGCTACGAGCAGTACTTC
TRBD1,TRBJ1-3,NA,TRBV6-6,CASSRQGTSGNTIYF,TGTGCCAGCAGTCGACAGGGGACCTCTGGAAACACCATATATTTT
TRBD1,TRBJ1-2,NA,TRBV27,CASSLGTGGHYGYTF,TGTGCCAGCAGTTTAGGGACAGGGGGGCACTATGGCTACACCTTC
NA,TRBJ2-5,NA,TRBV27,CASSASSVETQYF,TGTGCCAGCAGCGCCTCTAGCGTAGAGACCCAGTACTTC
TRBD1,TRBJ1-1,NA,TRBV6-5,CASRQGSNTEAFF,TGTGCCAGCCGACAGGGATCAAACACTGAAGCTTTCTTT